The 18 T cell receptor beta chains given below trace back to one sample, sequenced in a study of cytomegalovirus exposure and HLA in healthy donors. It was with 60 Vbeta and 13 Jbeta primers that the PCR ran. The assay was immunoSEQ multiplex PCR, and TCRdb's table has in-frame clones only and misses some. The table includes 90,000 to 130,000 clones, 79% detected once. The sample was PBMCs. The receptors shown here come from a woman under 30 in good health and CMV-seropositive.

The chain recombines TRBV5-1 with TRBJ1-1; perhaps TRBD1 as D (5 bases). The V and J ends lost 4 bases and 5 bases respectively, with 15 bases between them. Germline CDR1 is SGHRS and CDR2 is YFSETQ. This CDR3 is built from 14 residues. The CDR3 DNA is TGCGCCAGCAGCGCGGGACGGAGGGCGACTGAAGCTTTCTTT. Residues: CASSAGRRATEAFF.

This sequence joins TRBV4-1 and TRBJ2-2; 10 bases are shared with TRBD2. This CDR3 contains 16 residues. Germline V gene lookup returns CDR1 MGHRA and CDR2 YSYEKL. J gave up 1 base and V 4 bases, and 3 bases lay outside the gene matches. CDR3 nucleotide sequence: TGCGCCAGCAGCCGAGGACTAGCGGAGAACACCGGGGAGCTGTTTTTT. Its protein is CASSRGLAENTGELFF.

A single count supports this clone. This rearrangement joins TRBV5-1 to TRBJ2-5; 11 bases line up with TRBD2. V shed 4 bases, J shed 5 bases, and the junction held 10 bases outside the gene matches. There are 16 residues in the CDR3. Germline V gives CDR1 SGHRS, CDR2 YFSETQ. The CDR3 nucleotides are TGCGCCAGCAGCGTTATAGCGGGAGGGCCAGACGAGACCCAGTACTTC. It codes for CASSVIAGGPDETQYF.

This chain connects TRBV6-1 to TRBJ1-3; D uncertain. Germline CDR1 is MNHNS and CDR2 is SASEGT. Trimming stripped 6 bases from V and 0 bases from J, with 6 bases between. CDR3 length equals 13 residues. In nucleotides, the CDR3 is TGTGCCAGCAGCACAGACTCTGGAAACACCATATATTTT. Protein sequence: CASSTDSGNTIYF.

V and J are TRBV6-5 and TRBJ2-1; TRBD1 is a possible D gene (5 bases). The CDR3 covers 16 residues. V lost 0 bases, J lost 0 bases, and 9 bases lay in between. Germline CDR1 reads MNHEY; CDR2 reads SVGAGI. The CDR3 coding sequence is TGTGCCAGCAGTTACTCGGACACGTCCTCCTACAATGAGCAGTTCTTC. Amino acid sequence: CASSYSDTSSYNEQFF.

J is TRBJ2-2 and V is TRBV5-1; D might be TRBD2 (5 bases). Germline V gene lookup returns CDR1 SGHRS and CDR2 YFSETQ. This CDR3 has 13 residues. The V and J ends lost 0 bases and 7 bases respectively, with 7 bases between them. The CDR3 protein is CASSLDGNGELFF. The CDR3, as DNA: TGCGCCAGCAGCTTGGACGGGAACGGGGAGCTGTTTTTT.

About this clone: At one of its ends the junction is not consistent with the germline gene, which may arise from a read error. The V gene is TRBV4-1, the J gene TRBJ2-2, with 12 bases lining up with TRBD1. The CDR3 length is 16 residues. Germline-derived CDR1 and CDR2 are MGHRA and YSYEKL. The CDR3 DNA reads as TGCGCCAGCAGCAAAGAGGGACAGGGGGCGACCGGGGAGCTGTTTTTT. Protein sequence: CASSKEGQGATGELFF.

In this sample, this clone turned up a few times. Here the CDR3 DNA reads TGTGCCATCAGTGGGGCCCTCATAGCTGAAGCTTTCTTT. Its protein product is CAISGALIAEAFF. The rearrangement uses TRBV10-3 and TRBJ1-1, with no clear D. Germline values: CDR1 ENHRY, CDR2 SYGVKD. The CDR3 runs to 13 residues. V gave up 4 bases and J gave up 6 bases, with 12 bases separating them.

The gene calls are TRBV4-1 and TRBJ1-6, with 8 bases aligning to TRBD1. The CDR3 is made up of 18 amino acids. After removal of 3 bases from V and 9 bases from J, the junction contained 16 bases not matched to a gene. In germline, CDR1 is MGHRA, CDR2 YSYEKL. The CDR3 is CASSHPSPGAGGSSPLHF. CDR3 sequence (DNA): TGCGCCAGCAGCCACCCTTCTCCAGGCGCAGGGGGCAGTTCACCCCTCCACTTT.

CDR3 in DNA: TGCGCCAGCAGCCCCGGACAGGGCTTCGGGATGGACACTGAAGCTTTCTTT. The encoded protein is CASSPGQGFGMDTEAFF. The V call is TRBV5-1, the J call TRBJ1-1, with 8 nucleotides matching TRBD1. Germline loops: CDR1 SGHRS, CDR2 YFSETQ. This CDR3 is 17 amino acids long. V gave up 4 bases and J gave up 3 bases; unmatched junction bases: 14.

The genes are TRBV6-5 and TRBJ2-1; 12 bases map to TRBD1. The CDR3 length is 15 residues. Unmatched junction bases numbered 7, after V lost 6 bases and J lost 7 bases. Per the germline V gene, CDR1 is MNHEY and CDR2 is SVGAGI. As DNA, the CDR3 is TGTGCCAGCAGCCGATGGGACAGGGGGCAGAATGAGCAGTTCTTC. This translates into CASSRWDRGQNEQFF.

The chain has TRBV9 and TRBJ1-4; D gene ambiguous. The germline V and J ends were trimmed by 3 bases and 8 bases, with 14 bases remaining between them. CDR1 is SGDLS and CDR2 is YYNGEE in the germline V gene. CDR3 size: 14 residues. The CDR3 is CASSASIVREKLFF. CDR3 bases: TGTGCCAGCAGCGCCTCGATCGTCAGGGAAAAACTGTTTTTT.

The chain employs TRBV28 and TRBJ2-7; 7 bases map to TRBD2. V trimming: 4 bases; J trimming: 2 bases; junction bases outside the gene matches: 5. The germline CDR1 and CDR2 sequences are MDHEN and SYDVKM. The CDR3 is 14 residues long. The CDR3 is CASSSLAETYEQYF. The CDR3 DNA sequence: TGTGCCAGCAGTTCCCTAGCGGAGACCTACGAGCAGTACTTC.

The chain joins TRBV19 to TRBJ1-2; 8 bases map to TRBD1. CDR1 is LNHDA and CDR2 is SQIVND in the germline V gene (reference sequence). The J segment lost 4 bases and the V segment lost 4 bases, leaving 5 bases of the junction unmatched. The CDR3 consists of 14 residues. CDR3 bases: TGTGCCAGTAGTAGATCTACAGGGGGCTATGGCTACACCTTC. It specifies CASSRSTGGYGYTF.

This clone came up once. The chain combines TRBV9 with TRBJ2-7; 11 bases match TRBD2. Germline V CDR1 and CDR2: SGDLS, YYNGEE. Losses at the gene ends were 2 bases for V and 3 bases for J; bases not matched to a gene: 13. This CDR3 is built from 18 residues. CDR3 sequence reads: CASSVQLPGTSGCYEQYF. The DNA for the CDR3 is TGTGCCAGCAGCGTTCAACTACCCGGGACTAGCGGCTGCTACGAGCAGTACTTC.

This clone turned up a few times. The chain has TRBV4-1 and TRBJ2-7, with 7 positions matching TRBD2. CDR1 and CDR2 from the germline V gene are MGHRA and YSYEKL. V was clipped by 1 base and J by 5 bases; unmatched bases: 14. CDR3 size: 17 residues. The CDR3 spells CASSQVHPGEGRNEQYF. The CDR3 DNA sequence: TGCGCCAGCAGCCAAGTTCACCCCGGGGAGGGGCGAAACGAGCAGTACTTC.

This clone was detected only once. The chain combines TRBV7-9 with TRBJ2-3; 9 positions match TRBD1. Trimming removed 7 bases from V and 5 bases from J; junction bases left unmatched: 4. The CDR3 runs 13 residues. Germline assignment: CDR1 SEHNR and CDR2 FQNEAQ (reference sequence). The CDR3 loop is CASTWDRVDTQYF. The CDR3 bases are TGTGCCAGCACGTGGGACAGGGTAGATACGCAGTATTTT.

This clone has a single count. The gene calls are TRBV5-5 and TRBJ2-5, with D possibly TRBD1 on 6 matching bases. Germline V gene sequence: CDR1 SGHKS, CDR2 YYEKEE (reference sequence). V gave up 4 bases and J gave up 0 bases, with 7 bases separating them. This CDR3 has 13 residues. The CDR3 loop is CASSRDNQETQYF. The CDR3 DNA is TGTGCCAGCAGCAGGGACAACCAAGAGACCCAGTACTTC.